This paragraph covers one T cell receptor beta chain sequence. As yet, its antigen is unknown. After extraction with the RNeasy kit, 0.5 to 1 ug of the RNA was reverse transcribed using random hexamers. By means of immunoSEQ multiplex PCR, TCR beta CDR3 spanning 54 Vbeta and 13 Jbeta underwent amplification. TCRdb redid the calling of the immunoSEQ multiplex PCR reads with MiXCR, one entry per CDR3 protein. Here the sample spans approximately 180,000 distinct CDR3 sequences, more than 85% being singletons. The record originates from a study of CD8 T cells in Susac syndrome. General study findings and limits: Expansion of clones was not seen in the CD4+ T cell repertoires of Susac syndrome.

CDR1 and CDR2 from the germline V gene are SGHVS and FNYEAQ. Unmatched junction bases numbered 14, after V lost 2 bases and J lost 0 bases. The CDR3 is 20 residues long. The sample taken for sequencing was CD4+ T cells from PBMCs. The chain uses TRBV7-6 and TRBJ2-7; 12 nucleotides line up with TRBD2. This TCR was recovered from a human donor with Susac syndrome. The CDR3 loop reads CASSLQPQASGRVSSYEQYF. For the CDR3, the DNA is TGTGCCAGCAGCTTACAACCCCAGGCTAGCGGGAGGGTTAGCTCCTACGAGCAGTACTTC.